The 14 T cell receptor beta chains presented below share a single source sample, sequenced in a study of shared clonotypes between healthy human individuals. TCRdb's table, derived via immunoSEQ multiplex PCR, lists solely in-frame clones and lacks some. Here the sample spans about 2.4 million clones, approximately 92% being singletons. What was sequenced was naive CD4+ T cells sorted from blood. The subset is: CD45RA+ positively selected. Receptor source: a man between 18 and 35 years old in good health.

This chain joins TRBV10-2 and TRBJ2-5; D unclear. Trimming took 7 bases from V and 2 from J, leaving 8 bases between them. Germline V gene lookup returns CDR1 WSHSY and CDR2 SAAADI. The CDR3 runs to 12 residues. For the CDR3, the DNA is TGCGCCAGCAAAAGCTCTCAAGAGACCCAGTACTTC. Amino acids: CASKSSQETQYF.

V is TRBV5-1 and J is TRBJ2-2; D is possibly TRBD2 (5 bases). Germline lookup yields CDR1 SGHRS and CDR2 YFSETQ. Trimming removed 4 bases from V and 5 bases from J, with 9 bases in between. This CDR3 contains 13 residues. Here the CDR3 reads CASSPTGTGELFF. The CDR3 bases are TGCGCCAGCAGCCCCACGGGGACCGGGGAGCTGTTTTTT.

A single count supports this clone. The CDR3 coding sequence is TGTGCCAGCAGCTTGGGAGAGGGTGTTACTGAAGCTTTCTTT. Amino acids: CASSLGEGVTEAFF. The rearrangement joins TRBV7-2 to TRBJ1-1, with D uncertain. Trimming removed 3 bases at V and 5 bases at J, with 13 bases between. Germline V CDR1 and CDR2: SGHTA, FQGNSA. The CDR3 is 14 residues long.

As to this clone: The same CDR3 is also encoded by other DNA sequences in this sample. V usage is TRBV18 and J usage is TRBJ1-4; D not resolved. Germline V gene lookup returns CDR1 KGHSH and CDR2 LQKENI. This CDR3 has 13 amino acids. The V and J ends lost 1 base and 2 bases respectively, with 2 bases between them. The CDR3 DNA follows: TGTGCCAGCTCACCACGGACTAATGAAAAACTGTTTTTT. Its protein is CASSPRTNEKLFF.

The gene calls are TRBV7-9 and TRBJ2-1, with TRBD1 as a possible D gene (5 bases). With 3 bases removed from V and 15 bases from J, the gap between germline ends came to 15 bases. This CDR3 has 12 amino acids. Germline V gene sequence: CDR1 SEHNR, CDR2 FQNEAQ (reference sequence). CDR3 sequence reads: CASSFGFRDPFF. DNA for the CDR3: TGTGCCAGCAGCTTTGGATTCAGGGATCCGTTCTTC.

The CDR3 DNA sequence: TGCGCCAGCAGCCAAGATCGGGTCAGAGGTGAAGCTTTCTTT. Protein sequence: CASSQDRVRGEAFF. The chain carries TRBV4-3 and TRBJ1-1; no reliable D call. The germline CDR1 and CDR2 sequences are LGHNA and YSLEER. Trimming removed 0 bases at V and 7 bases at J, with 12 bases between. The CDR3 totals 14 residues.

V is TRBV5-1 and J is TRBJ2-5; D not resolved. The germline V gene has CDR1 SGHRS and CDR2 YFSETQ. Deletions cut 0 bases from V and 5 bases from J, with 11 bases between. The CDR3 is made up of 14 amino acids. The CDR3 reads CASSLVQIGETQYF. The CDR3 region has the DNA TGCGCCAGCAGCTTGGTACAAATAGGGGAGACCCAGTACTTC.

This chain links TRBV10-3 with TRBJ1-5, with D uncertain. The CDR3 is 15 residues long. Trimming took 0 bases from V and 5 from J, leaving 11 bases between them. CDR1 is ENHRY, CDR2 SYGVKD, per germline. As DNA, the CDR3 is TGTGCCATCAGTGAGTCTATGTTTTCGGATCAGCCCCAGCATTTT. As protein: CAISESMFSDQPQHF.

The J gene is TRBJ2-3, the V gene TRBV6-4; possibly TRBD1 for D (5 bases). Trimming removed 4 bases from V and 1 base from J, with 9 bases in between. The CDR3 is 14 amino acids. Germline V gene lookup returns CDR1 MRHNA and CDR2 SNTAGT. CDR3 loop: CASSVRVGTDTQYF. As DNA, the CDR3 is TGTGCCAGCAGTGTCAGGGTCGGCACAGATACGCAGTATTTT.

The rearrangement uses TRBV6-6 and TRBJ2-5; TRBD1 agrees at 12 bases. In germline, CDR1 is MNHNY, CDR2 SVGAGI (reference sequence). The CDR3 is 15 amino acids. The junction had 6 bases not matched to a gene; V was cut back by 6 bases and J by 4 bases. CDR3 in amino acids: CASSRGQGASETQYF. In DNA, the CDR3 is TGTGCCAGCAGCAGGGGACAGGGGGCGTCAGAGACCCAGTACTTC.

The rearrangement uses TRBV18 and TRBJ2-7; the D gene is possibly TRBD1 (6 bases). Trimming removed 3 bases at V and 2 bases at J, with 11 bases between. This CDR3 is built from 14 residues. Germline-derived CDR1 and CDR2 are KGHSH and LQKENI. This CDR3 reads CASSPRQDTYEQYF. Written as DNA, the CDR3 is TGTGCCAGCTCACCCCGACAGGATACCTACGAGCAGTACTTC.

The CDR3 spells CASSQMMGATEAFF. For the CDR3, the DNA is TGTGCCAGCAGCCAAATGATGGGGGCCACTGAAGCTTTCTTT. The chain combines TRBV14 with TRBJ1-1, with D maybe TRBD1 (6 bases). Trimming removed 2 bases from V and 4 bases from J, with 11 bases in between. Germline V gives CDR1 SGHDN, CDR2 FVKESK. The CDR3 covers 14 residues.

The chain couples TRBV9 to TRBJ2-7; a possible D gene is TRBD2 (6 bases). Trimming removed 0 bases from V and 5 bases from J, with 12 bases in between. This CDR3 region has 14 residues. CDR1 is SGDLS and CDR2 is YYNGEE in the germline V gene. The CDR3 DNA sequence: TGTGCCAGCAGCGTAGATGGGGCTAGCGACGAGCAGTACTTC. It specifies CASSVDGASDEQYF.

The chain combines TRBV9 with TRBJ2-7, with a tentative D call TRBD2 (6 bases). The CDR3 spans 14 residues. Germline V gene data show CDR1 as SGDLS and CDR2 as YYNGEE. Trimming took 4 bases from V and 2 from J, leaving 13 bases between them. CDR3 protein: CASSSGLQTYEQYF. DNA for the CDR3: TGTGCCAGCAGCTCGGGACTGCAAACCTACGAGCAGTACTTC.